This T cell receptor (beta chain) was found in a study of blood T cell repertoires in COVID-19. The overall study: PBMCs, B-cell-depleted T cells, or T cells provided the cDNA or gDNA that made up the material.

This clone has just one count. Data came from immunoSEQ multiplex PCR; TCRdb stores just in-frame clones and leaves some out. The sample lists under 110,000 clones, over 55% occurring once. CDR1 is MNHNY, CDR2 SVGAGI, per germline (reference sequence). The V and J ends lost 1 base and 0 bases respectively, with 6 bases between them. The CDR3 totals 14 residues. Sequencing input: peripheral blood. This sequence was found in a human donor with acute or convalescent COVID-19. The donor label of this sample is uncertain. V gene TRBV6-6 combines with J gene TRBJ1-1; D gene ambiguous. The CDR3: CASSYFTLNTEAFF. Here the CDR3 DNA reads TGTGCCAGCAGTTACTTTACATTGAACACTGAAGCTTTCTTT.